This TCR beta chain was obtained from a study of T cells in Graves' hyperthyroidism and ophthalmopathy. Uncontrolled infection, other autoimmune disease, pregnancy or lactation disqualified patients from enrolment. Blood was sampled at initial diagnosis of hyperthyroidism, prior to onset of any ophthalmopathy symptoms. A remark on this clonotype: Antigen specificity is unknown.

TCR beta CDR3 regions were amplified from RNA transcripts. First-round RT-PCR with HTBI primers amplified the TCR CDR3 region. TCRdb recomputed calls from the multiplex PCR reads with MiXCR, one row per CDR3 protein. Found here are 550,000 to 650,000 distinct CDR3 sequences, approximately 14% of them singletons; the top ten hold roughly 6.2%. Findings and limits, study-wide: Peripheral blood also featured most of the thyroid clonotypes expanded above 0.001.

CDR3 length: 12 amino acids. The V gene's germline CDR1 is GTSNPN and CDR2 SVGIG (reference sequence). The V and J ends lost 2 bases and 5 bases respectively, with 9 bases between them. Material: blood. The rearrangement links TRBV30 to TRBJ1-2, with D unresolved. This sequence was found in a woman aged 25-40 years with Graves' hyperthyroidism that later progressed to Graves' ophthalmopathy. This chain's CDR3 is CAWSKRRYGYTF. DNA of the CDR3: TGTGCCTGGAGTAAGCGGAGGTATGGCTACACCTTC.